The rows below give T cell receptor beta chains drawn from one sample of a study of T cells in localized non-small cell lung cancer. Assay used: immunoSEQ multiplex PCR; TCRdb lists only in-frame clones, some missing. The table shows under 55,000 clones, with 60% to 85% occurring only once. The material was PBMCs, obtained before any cancer treatment. Receptors originate from a woman aged 35 to 75 with stage II lung adenocarcinoma. The CDR3 runs from the conserved cysteine through the conserved F or W. D genes are given only for firm matches.

>-|TRBV27|TRBJ1-4
CASRKRDDRREKLFF
>-|TRBV6-1|TRBJ1-3
CASSETPGQGGNTIYF
>-|TRBV18|TRBJ1-5
CASSPQKGRQPQHF
>-|TRBV5-1|TRBJ1-6
CASSLGTGRGNSPLHF
>-|TRBV28|TRBJ1-2
CASSKREGFDGYTF
>-|TRBV9|TRBJ2-1
CASSLGGSSNEQFF
>-|TRBV27|TRBJ2-7
CASSFNRVTSEQYF
>TRBD2|TRBV7-2|TRBJ2-3
CASSRTSGGPGTDTQYF
>-|TRBV6-5|TRBJ1-1
CASSYSPPGNTEAFF
>-|TRBV19|TRBJ1-1
CASSTPGTVNTEAFF
>-|TRBV12-1|TRBJ1-1
CASSFRQGTMNTEAFF
>TRBD1|TRBV14|TRBJ1-6
CASSQGQGVSPLHF
>-|TRBV11-2|TRBJ1-2
CASSSLPGQTTEQDYGYTF
>-|TRBV7-3|TRBJ2-2
CASSLNTQGPNTGELFF
>-|TRBV7-2|TRBJ2-7
CASSYQYEQYF
>-|TRBV11-2|TRBJ2-7
CASILGDSYEQYF
>-|TRBV7-9|TRBJ1-1
CASSQDGFEAFF
>TRBD1|TRBV4-2|TRBJ1-4
CASSQGGSGGHEKLFF
>TRBD2|TRBV5-4|TRBJ2-2
CASSSGTSLTGELFF
>TRBD2|TRBV5-5|TRBJ2-3
CASSPGGGFADTQYF
>-|TRBV19|TRBJ1-1
CASRYLDKSREAFF
>TRBD1|TRBV4-1|TRBJ2-5
CASSDRGGETQYF
>-|TRBV30|TRBJ2-3
CAWTPAGTSTDTQYF
>-|TRBV5-6|TRBJ1-1
CASSLNMNTEAFF
>-|TRBV5-4|TRBJ1-2
CASSLGADYGYTF
>-|TRBV9|TRBJ2-3
CASSVGPPDTQYF
>-|TRBV11-2|TRBJ1-6
CASGSTPLHF
>TRBD1|TRBV15|TRBJ2-3
CATRETGGYDTQYF
>TRBD1|TRBV7-3|TRBJ2-1
CASSLQGGNEQFF
>-|TRBV28|TRBJ1-2
CASRRQGPGYGYTF
>TRBD2|TRBV6-5|TRBJ2-5
CASGASGPQETQYF
>-|TRBV2|TRBJ1-2
CASNGRNYGYTF
>-|TRBV7-2|TRBJ1-3
CASSLFLGQGGNTIYF